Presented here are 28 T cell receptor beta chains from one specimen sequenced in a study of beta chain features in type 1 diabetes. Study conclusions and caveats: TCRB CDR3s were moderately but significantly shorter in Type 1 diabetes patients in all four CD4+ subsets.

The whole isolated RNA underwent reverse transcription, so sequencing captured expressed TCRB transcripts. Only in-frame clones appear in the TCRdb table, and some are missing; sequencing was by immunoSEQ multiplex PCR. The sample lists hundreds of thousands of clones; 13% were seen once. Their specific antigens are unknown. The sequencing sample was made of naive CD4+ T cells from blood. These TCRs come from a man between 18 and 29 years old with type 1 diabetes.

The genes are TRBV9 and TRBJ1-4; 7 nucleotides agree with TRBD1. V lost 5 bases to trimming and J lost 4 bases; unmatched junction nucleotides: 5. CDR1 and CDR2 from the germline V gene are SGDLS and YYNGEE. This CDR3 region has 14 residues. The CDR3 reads CASSDGTVNEKLFF. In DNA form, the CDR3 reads TGTGCCAGCAGTGATGGGACAGTTAATGAAAAACTGTTTTTT.

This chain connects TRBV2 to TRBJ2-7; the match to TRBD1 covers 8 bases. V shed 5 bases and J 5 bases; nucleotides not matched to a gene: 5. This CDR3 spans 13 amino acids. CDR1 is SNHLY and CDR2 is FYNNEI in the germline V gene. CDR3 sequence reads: CASSLDRADEQYF. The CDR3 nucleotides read TGTGCCAGCAGTCTGGACAGGGCTGACGAGCAGTACTTC.

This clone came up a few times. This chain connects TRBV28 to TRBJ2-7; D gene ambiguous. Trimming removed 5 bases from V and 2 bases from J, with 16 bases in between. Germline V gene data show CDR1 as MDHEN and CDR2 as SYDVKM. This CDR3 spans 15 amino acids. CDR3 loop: CASSIDPGLAYEQYF. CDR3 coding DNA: TGTGCCAGCAGTATAGATCCCGGTTTGGCCTACGAGCAGTACTTC.

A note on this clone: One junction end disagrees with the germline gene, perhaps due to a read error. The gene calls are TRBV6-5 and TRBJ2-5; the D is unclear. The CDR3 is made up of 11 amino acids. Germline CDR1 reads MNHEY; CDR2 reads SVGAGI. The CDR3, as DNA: TGTGCCATCAGTAACCAAGAGACCCAGTACTTC. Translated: CAISNQETQYF.

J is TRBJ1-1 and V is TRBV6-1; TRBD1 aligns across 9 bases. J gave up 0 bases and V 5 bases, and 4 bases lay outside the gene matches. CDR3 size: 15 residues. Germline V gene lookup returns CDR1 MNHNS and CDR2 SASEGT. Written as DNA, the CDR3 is TGTGCCAGCAGTTGGACAGGGGCTATGAACACTGAAGCTTTCTTT. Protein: CASSWTGAMNTEAFF.

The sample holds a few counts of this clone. CDR3 sequence: CASSRDNLGDSPLHF. In nucleotides, the CDR3 is TGCGCCAGCAGCCGGGACAACCTAGGAGATTCACCCCTCCACTTT. The chain joins TRBV5-1 to TRBJ1-6; tentative D call: TRBD1 (6 bases). The CDR3 is 15 residues long. V gave up 4 bases and J gave up 8 bases, with 16 bases separating them. The germline CDR1 and CDR2 sequences are SGHRS and YFSETQ.

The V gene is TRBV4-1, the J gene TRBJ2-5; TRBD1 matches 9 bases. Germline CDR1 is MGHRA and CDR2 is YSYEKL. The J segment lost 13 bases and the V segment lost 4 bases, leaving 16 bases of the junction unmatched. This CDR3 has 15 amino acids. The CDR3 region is CASSPQSRDRVEWYF. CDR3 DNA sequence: TGCGCCAGCAGCCCACAATCCCGGGACAGGGTTGAGTGGTACTTC.

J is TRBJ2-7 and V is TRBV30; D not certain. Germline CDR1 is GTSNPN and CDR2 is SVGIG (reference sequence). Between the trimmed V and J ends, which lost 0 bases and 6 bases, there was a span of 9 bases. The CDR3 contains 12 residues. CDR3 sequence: CAWSVATGEQYF. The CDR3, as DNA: TGTGCCTGGAGTGTGGCCACGGGCGAGCAGTACTTC.

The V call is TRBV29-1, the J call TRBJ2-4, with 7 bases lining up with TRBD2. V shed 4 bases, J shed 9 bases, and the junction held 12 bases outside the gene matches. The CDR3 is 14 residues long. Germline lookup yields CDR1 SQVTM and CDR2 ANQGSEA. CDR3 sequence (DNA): TGCAGCGTTGTAGGAGACTCATGGGGGGGCATTCAGTACTTC. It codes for CSVVGDSWGGIQYF.

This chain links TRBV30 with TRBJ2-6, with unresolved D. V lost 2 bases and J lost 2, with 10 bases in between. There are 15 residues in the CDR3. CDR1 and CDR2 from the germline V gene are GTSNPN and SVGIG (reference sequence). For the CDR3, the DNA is TGTGCCTGGAGTACGGCAAGTCCTGGGGCCAACGTCCTGACTTTC. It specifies CAWSTASPGANVLTF.

CDR3 sequence: CASSQRLAAPQETQYF. The DNA for the CDR3 is TGCGCCAGCAGCCAAAGACTAGCGGCGCCCCAAGAGACCCAGTACTTC. The V call is TRBV5-1, the J call TRBJ2-5, with 9 bases aligning to TRBD2. The CDR3 extends over 16 amino acids. Germline V gene data show CDR1 as SGHRS and CDR2 as YFSETQ. The junction had 8 bases not matched to a gene; V was cut back by 4 bases and J by 1 base.

The CDR3 sequence: CASRGGAKNSPLHF. Here the CDR3 DNA reads TGCGCCAGCAGAGGGGGCGCTAAAAATTCACCCCTCCACTTT. The chain carries TRBV4-1 and TRBJ1-6; TRBD1 agrees at 7 bases. Germline CDR1 is MGHRA and CDR2 is YSYEKL. J lost 7 bases, V lost 6 bases, and 6 bases had no gene match. CDR3 size: 14 residues.

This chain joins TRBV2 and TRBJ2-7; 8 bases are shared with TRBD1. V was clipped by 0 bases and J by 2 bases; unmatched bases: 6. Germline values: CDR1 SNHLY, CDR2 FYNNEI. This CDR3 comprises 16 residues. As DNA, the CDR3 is TGTGCCAGCAGTGAAGCGGGACAGGTGATGACCTACGAGCAGTACTTC. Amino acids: CASSEAGQVMTYEQYF.

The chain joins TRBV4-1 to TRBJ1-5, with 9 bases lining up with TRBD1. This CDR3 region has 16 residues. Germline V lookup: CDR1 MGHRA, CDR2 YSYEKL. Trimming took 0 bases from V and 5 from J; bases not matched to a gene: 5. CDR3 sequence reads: CASSQDGDRADQPQHF. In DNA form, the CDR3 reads TGCGCCAGCAGCCAAGATGGGGACAGGGCGGATCAGCCCCAGCATTTT.

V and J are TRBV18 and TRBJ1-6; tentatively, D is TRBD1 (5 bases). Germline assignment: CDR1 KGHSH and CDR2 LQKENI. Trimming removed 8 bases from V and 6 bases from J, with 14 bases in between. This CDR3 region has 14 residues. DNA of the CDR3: TGTGCCAGCCAAGATGGCAGGGTTAATTCACCCCTCCACTTT. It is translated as CASQDGRVNSPLHF.

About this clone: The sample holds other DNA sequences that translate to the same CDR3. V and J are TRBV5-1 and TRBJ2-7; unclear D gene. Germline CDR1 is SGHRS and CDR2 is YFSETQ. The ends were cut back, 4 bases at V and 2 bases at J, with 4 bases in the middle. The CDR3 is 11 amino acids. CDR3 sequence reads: CASSGAYEQYF. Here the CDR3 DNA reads TGCGCCAGCAGCGGAGCCTACGAGCAGTACTTC.

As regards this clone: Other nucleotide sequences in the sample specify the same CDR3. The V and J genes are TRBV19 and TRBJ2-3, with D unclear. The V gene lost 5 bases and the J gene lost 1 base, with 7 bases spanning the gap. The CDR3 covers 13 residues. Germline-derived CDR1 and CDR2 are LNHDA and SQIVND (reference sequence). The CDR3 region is CASSSRGTDTQYF. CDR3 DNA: TGTGCCAGTAGTTCCCGCGGCACAGATACGCAGTATTTT.

The CDR3 loop reads CASTGKGYTF. The CDR3 nucleotides are TGTGCCAGCACGGGGAAAGGCTACACCTTC. The chain joins TRBV2 to TRBJ1-2; no clear D. Trimming removed 7 bases at V and 8 bases at J, with 8 bases between. The germline V gene encodes CDR1 SNHLY and CDR2 FYNNEI. The CDR3 covers 10 residues.

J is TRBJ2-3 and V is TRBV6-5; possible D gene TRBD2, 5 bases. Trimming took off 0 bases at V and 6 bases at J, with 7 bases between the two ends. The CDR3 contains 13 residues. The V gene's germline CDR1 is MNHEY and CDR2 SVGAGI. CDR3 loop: CASSYSEGDTQYF. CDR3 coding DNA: TGTGCCAGCAGTTACTCCGAGGGTGATACGCAGTATTTT.

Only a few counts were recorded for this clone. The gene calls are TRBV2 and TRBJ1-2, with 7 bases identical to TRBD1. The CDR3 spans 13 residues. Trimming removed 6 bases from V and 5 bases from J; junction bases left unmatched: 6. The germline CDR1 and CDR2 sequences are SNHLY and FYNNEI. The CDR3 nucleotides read TGTGCCAGCAGCGCTGGGACAGCATATGGCTACACCTTC. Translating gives CASSAGTAYGYTF.

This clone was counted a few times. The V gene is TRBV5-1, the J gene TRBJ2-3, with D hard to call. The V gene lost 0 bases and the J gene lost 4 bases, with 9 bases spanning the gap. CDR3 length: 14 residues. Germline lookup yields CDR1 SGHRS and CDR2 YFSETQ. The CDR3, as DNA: TGCGCCAGCAGCTTGGCCACTGGGGCAGATACGCAGTATTTT. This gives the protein CASSLATGADTQYF.

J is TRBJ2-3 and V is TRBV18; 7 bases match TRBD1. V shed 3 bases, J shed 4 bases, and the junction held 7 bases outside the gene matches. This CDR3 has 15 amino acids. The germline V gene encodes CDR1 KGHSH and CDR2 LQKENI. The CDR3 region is CASSPRQGAADTQYF. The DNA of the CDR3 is TGTGCCAGCTCACCGAGACAGGGAGCGGCAGATACGCAGTATTTT.

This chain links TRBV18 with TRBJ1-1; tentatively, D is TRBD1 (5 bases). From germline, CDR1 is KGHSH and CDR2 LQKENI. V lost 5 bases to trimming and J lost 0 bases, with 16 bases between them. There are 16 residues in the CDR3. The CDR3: CASSRIGRGMNTEAFF. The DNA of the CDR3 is TGTGCCAGCTCAAGGATAGGACGGGGGATGAACACTGAAGCTTTCTTT. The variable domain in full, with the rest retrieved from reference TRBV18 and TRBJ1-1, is NAGVMQNPRHLVRRRGQEARLRCSPMKGHSHVYWYRQLPEEGLKFMVYLQKENIIDESGMPKERFSAEFPKEGPSILRIQQVVRGDSAAYFCASSRIGRGMNTEAFFGQGTRLTVV.

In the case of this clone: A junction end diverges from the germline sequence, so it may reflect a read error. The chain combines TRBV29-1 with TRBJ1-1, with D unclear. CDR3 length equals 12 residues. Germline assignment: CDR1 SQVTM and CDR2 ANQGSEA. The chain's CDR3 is CGVSGMNTEAFF. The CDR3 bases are TGCGGCGTGAGCGGAATGAACACTGAAGCTTTCTTT.

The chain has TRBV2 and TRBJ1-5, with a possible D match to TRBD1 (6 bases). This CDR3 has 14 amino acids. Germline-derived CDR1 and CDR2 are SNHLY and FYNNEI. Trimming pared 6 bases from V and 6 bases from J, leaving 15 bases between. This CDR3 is CASRGGLAGQPQHF. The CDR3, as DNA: TGTGCCAGCAGAGGGGGACTCGCTGGTCAGCCCCAGCATTTT.

CDR3: CASSLAGLITDTQYF. CDR3 bases: TGCGCCAGCAGCTTGGCGGGACTAATCACAGATACGCAGTATTTT. V gene TRBV5-1 combines with J gene TRBJ2-3; 7 bases are shared with TRBD2. The CDR3 contains 15 residues. Germline V CDR1 and CDR2: SGHRS, YFSETQ. Trimming removed 0 bases from V and 2 bases from J; junction bases left unmatched: 3. The full variable domain, rest sourced from reference TRBV5-1 and TRBJ2-3, is KAGVTQTPRYLIKTRGQQVTLSCSPISGHRSVSWYQQTPGQGLQFLFEYFSETQRNKGNFPGRFSGRQFSNSRSEMNVSTLELGDSALYLCASSLAGLITDTQYFGPGTRLTVL.

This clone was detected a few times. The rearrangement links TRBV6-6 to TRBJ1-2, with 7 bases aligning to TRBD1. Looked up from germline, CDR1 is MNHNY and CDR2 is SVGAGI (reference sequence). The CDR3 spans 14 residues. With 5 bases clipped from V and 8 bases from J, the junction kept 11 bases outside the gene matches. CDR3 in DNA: TGTGCCAGCAGTCCTCCGACAGGGTTGAGCGGCTACACCTTC. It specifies CASSPPTGLSGYTF.

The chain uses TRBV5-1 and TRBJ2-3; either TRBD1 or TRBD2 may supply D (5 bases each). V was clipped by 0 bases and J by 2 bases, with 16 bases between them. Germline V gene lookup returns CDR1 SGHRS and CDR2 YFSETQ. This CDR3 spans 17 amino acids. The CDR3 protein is CASSLAWGRNITDTQYF. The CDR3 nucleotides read TGCGCCAGCAGCTTGGCCTGGGGACGGAACATCACAGATACGCAGTATTTT.